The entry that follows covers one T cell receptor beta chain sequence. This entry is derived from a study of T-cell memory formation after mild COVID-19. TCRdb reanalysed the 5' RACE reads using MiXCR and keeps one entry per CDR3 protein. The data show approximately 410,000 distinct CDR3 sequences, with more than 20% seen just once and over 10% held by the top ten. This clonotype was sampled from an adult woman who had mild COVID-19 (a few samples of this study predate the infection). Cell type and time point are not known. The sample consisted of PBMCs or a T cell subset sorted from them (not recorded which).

CDR3: CASRPRGGANEKLFF. The CDR3 DNA reads as TGTGCCAGCAGACCTCGAGGAGGAGCTAATGAAAAACTGTTTTTT. The chain recombines TRBV3-1 with TRBJ1-4; D remains ambiguous. The CDR3 length is 15 residues. Looked up from germline, CDR1 is LGHDT and CDR2 is YNNKEL (reference sequence). V was trimmed by 6 bases and J by 3 bases, leaving 14 bases between them.